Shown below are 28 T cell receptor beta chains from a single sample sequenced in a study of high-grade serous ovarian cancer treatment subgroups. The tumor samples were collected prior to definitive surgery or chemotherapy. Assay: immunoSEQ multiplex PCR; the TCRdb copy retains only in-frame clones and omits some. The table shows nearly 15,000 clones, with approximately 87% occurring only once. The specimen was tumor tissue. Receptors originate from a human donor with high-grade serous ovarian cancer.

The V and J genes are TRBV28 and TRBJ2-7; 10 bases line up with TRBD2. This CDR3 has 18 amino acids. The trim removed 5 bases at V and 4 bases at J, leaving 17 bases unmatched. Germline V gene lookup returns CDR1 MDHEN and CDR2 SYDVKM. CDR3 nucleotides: TGTGCCAGCAGTCCCCAGGGTGGGCTAGCGGGGGTAGGATACGAGCAGTACTTC. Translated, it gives CASSPQGGLAGVGYEQYF.

The CDR3 bases are TGTGCCAGCAGTTTACCAGGCGGGGGGACTACCGGGGAGCTGTTTTTT. This encodes CASSLPGGGTTGELFF. The chain couples TRBV28 to TRBJ2-2; 8 positions match TRBD2. The CDR3 consists of 16 residues. The germline gives CDR1 MDHEN, CDR2 SYDVKM. Trimming cost V 2 bases and J 5 bases; bases outside gene matches: 7.

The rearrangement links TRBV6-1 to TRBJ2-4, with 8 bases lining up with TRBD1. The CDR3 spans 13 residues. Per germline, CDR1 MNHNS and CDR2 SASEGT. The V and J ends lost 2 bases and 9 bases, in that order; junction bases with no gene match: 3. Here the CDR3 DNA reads TGTGCCAGCAGTGAATCACAGGGGGTCATTCAGTACTTC. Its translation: CASSESQGVIQYF.

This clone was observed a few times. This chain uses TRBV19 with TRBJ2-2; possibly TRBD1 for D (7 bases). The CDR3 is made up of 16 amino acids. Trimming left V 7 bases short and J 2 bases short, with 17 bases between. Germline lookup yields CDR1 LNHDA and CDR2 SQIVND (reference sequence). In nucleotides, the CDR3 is TGTGCCAGTACTCCCACAGGGGCGGGAAACACCGGGGAGCTGTTTTTT. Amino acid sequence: CASTPTGAGNTGELFF.

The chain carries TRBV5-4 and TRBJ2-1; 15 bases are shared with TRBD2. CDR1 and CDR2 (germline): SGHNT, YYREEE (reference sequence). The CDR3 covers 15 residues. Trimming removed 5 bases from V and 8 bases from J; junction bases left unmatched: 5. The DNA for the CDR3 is TGTGCCAGCAGATCGCGGACTAGCGGGGGGGATGAGCAGTTCTTC. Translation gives CASRSRTSGGDEQFF.

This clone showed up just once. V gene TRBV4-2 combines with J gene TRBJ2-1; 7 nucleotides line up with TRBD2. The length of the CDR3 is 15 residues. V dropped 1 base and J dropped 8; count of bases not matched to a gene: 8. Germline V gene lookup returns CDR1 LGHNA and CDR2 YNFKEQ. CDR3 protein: CASSQGTGTIDEQFF. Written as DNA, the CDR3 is TGTGCCAGCAGCCAAGGAACCGGGACTATCGATGAGCAGTTCTTC.

CDR3 amino acids: CASLRFNEQFF. CDR3 nucleotides: TGTGCCAGCCTCAGATTCAATGAGCAGTTCTTC. The chain joins TRBV2 to TRBJ2-1, with unresolved D. This CDR3 has 11 amino acids. V dropped 8 bases and J dropped 6 bases, with 8 bases sitting between them. Per the germline V gene, CDR1 is SNHLY and CDR2 is FYNNEI.

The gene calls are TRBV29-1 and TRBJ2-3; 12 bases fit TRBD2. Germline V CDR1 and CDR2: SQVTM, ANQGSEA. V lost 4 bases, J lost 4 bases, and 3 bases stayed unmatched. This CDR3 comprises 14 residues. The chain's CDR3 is CSVVPSGGADTQYF. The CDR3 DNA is TGCAGCGTTGTCCCTAGCGGGGGGGCAGATACGCAGTATTTT.

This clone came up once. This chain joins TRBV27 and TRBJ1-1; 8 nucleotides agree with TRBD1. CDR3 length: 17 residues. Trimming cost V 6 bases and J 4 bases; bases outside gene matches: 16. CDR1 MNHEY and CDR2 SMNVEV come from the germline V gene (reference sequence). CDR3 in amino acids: CASSPGRRTGKGTEAFF. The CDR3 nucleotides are TGTGCCAGCAGCCCAGGACGTAGGACAGGGAAAGGCACTGAAGCTTTCTTT.

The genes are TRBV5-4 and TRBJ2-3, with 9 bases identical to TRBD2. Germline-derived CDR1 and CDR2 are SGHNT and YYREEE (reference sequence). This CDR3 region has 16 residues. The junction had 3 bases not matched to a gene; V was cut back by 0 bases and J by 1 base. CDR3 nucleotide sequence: TGTGCCAGCAGCTTGGTGTCTAGCGGGGGCACAGATACGCAGTATTTT. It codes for CASSLVSSGGTDTQYF.

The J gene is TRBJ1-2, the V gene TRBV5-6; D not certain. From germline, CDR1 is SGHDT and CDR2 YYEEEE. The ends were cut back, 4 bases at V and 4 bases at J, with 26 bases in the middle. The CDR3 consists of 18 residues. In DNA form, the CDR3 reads TGTGCCAGCAGCCCGACCAGACCGAAATCTATTTGGGTCTATGGCTACACCTTC. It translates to CASSPTRPKSIWVYGYTF. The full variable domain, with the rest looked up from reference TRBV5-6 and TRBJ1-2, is DAGVTQSPTHLIKTRGQQVTLRCSPKSGHDTVSWYQQALGQGPQFIFQYYEEEERQRGNFPDRFSGHQFPNYSSELNVNALLLGDSALYLCASSPTRPKSIWVYGYTFGSGTRLTVV.

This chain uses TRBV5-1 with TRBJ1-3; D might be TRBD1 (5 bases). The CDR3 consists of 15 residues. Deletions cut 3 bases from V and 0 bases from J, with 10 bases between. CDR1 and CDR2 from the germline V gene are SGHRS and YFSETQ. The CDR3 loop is CASSSGPFSGNTIYF. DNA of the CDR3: TGCGCCAGCAGCTCGGGACCCTTCTCTGGAAACACCATATATTTT.

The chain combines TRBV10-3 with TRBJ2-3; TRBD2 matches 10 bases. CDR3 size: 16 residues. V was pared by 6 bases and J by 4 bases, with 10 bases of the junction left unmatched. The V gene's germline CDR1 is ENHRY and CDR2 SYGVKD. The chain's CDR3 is CAISKRTSGGADTQYF. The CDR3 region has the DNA TGTGCCATCAGCAAGAGGACTAGCGGAGGCGCAGATACGCAGTATTTT.

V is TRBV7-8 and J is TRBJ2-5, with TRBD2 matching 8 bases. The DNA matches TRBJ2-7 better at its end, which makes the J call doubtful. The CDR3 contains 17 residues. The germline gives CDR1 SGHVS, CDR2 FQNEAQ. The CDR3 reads CASSFAPRAGVYYEQYF. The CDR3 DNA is TGTGCCAGCAGCTTTGCCCCTCGAGCGGGGGTTTACTACGAGCAGTACTTC.

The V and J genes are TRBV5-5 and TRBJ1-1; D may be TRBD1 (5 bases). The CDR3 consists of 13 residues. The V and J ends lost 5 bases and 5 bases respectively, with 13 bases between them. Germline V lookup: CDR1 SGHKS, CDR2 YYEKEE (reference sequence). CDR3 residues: CASSRDSRTEAFF. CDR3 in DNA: TGTGCCAGCAGTCGGGACTCCAGGACTGAAGCTTTCTTT.

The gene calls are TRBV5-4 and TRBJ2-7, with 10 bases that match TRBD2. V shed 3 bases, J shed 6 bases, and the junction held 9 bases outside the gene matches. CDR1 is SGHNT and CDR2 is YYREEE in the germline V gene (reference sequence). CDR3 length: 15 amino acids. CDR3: CASSSSGGVLGEQYF. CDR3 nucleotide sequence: TGTGCCAGCAGCTCGAGCGGGGGGGTCCTAGGCGAGCAGTACTTC.

This CDR3 is CSVLSPNEKLFF. The CDR3 DNA reads TGCAGCGTTTTATCTCCCAATGAAAAACTGTTTTTT. This sequence joins TRBV29-1 and TRBJ1-4; D unclear. The CDR3 extends over 12 amino acids. CDR1 is SQVTM and CDR2 is ANQGSEA in the germline V gene. Deletions cut 5 bases from V and 5 bases from J, with 9 bases between.

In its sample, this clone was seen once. CDR3: CASSLIPDTQYF. CDR3 nucleotides: TGCGCCAGCAGCTTGATCCCGGATACGCAGTATTTT. The chain is built from TRBV5-1 and TRBJ2-3; D uncertain. The CDR3 runs 12 residues. Germline CDR1 reads SGHRS; CDR2 reads YFSETQ. Trimming shortened V by 1 base and J by 6 bases, and 6 bases separated the two germline ends.

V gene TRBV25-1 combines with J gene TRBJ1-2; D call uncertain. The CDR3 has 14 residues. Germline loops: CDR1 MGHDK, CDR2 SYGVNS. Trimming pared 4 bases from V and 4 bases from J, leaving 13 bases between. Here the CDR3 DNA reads TGTGCCAGCAGTGGACACACGGGAGCCTATGGCTACACCTTC. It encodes CASSGHTGAYGYTF.

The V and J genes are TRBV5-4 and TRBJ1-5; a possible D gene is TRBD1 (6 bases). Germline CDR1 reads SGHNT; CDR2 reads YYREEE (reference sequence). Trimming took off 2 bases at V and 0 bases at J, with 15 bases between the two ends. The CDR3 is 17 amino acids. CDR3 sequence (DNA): TGTGCCAGCAGCTTTACTGCAGGGGATCCTAGCAATCAGCCCCAGCATTTT. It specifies CASSFTAGDPSNQPQHF.

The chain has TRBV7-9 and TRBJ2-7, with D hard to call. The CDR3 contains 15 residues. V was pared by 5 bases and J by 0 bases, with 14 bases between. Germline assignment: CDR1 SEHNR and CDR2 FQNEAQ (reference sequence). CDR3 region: CASSKAGPLSYEQYF. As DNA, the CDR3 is TGTGCCAGCAGCAAAGCAGGTCCCCTCTCCTACGAGCAGTACTTC.

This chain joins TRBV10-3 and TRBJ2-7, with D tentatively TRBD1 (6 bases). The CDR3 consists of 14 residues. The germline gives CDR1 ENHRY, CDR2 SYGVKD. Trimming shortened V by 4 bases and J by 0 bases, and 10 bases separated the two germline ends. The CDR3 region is CAISVLQGSYEQYF. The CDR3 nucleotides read TGTGCCATCAGTGTTCTACAGGGCTCCTACGAGCAGTACTTC.

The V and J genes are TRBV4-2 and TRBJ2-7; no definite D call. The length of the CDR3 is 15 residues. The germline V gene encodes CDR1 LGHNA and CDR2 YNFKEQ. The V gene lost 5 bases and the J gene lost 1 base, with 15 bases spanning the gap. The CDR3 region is CASSFDGPPSYEQYF. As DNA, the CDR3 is TGTGCCAGCAGCTTCGACGGGCCACCGTCCTACGAGCAGTACTTC.

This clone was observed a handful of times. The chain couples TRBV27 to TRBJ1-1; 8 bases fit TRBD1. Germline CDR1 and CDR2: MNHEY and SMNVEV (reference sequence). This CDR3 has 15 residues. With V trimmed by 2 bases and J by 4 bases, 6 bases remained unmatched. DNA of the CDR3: TGTGCCAGCAGTTTACCCCTTGACAGGGGCACTGAAGCTTTCTTT. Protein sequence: CASSLPLDRGTEAFF.

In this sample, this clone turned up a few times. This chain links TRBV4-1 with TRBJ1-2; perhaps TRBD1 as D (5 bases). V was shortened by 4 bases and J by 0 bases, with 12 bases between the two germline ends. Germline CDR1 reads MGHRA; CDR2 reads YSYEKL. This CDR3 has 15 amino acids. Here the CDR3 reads CASSLTGTTNYGYTF. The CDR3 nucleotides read TGCGCCAGCAGCCTGACGGGGACGACTAACTATGGCTACACCTTC.

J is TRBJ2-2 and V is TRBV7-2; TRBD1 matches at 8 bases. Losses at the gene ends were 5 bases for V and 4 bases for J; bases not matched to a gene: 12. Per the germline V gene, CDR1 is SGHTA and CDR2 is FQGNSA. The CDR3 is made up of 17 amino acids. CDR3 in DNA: TGTGCCAGCAGCCGCACCCCAGGGGGCGCAAGCACCGGGGAGCTGTTTTTT. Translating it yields CASSRTPGGASTGELFF. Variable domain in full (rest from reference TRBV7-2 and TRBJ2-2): GAGVSQSPSNKVTEKGKDVELRCDPISGHTALYWYRQSLGQGLEFLIYFQGNSAPDKSGLPSDRFSAERTGGSVSTLTIQRTQQEDSAVYLCASSRTPGGASTGELFFGEGSRLTVL.

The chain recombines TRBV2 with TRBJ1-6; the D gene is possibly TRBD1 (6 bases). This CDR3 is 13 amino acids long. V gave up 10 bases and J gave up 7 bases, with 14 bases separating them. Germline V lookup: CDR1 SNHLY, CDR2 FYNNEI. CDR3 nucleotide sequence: TGTGCCACCACCCGGGGGGCAAATTCACCCCTCCACTTT. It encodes CATTRGANSPLHF.

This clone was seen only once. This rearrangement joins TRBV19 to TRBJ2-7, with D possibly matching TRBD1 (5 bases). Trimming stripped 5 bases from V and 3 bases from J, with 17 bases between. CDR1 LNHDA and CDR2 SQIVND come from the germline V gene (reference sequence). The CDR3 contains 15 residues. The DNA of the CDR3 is TGTGCCAGTAGTGCGACGACAGTATCTGACTACGAGCAGTACTTC. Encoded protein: CASSATTVSDYEQYF. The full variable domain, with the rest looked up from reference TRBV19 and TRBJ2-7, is DGGITQSPKYLFRKEGQNVTLSCEQNLNHDAMYWYRQDPGQGLRLIYYSQIVNDFQKGDIAEGYSVSREKKESFPLTVTSAQKNPTAFYLCASSATTVSDYEQYFGPGTRLTVT.